The text below deals with one TCR beta chain. Its antigen is still unknown. One entry per CDR3 protein results from TCRdb running MiXCR on the RT-PCR reads. The sample comprises 650,000 to 700,000 distinct CDR3 sequences, 15% to 18% of which are singletons, and under 14% rests with the top ten. This specimen belongs to a study of response to subunit inactivated influenza vaccine. CDR3 length: 18 residues. The germline gives CDR1 KGHDR, CDR2 SFDVKD. Unmatched junction bases numbered 4, after V lost 0 bases and J lost 0 bases. Study observations and caveats: Authors suggested few new T cells are recruited by each seasonal influenza vaccination.

The V and J genes are TRBV24-1 and TRBJ2-1; TRBD2 matches 10 bases. Sequences were derived from PBMCs from blood, sampled approximately 12 days after vaccination. The TCR comes from a man in his fifties or sixties who received an inactivated influenza vaccine. The CDR3 DNA reads as TGTGCCACCAGTGATTTGCCTGCTAGCGGGGGCTCCTACAATGAGCAGTTCTTC. Amino acids: CATSDLPASGGSYNEQFF.